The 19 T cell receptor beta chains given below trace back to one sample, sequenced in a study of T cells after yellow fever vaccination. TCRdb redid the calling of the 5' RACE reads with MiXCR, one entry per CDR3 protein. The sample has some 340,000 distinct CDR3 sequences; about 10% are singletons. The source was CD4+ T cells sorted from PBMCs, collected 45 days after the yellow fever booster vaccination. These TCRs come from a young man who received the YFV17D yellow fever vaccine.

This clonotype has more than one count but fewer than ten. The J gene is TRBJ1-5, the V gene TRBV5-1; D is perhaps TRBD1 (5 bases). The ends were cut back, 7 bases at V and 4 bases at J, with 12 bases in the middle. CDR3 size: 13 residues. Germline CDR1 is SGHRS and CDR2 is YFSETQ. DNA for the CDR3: TGCGCCAGCGCCCAGGGTTGGAATCAGCCCCAGCATTTT. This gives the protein CASAQGWNQPQHF.

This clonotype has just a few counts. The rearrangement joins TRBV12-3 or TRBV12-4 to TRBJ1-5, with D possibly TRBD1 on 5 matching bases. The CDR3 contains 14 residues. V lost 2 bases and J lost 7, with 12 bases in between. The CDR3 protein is CASSLLGPGQPQHF. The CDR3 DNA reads TGTGCCAGCAGTTTACTGGGACCGGGGCAGCCCCAGCATTTT.

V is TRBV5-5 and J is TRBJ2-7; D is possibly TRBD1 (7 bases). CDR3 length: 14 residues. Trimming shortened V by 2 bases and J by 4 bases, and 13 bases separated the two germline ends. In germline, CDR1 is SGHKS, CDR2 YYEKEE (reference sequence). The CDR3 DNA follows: TGTGCCAGCAGCTTCTTGACAGGGACTTACGAGCAGTACGTC. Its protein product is CASSFLTGTYEQYV.

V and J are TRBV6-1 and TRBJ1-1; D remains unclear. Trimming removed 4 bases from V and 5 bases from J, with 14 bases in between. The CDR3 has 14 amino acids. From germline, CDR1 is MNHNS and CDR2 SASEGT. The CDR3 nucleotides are TGTGCCAGCAGTGTTCTCGCGGGATGGACTGAAGCTTTCTTT. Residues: CASSVLAGWTEAFF.

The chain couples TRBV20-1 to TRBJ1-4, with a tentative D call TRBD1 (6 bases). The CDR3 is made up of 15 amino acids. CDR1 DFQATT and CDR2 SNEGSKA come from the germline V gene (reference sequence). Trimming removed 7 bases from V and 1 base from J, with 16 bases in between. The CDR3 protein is CSVSSRGLTNEKLFF. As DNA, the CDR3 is TGCAGTGTCAGTAGTCGGGGGCTAACTAATGAAAAACTGTTTTTT.

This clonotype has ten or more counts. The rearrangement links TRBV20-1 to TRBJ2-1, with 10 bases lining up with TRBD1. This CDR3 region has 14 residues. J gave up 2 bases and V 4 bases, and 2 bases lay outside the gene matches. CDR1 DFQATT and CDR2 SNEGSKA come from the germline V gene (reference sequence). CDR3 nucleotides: TGCAGTGCTACCGGACAGGGGGCCTACAATGAGCAGTTCTTC. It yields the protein CSATGQGAYNEQFF.

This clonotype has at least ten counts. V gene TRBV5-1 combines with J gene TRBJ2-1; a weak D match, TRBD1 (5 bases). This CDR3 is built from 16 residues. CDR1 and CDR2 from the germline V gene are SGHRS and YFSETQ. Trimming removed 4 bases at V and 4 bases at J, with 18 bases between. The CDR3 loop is CASSISIGVGYNEQFF. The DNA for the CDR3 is TGCGCCAGCAGCATCTCTATAGGGGTAGGTTACAATGAGCAGTTCTTC.

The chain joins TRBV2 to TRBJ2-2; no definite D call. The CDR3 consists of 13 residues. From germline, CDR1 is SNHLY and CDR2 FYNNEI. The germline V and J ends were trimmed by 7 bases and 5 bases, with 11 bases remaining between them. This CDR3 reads CASIRTRTGELFF. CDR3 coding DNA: TGTGCCAGCATTCGGACCAGGACCGGGGAGCTGTTTTTT.

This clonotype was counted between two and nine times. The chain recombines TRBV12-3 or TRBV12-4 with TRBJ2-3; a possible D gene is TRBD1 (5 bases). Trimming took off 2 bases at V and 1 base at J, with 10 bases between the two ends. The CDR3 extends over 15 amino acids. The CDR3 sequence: CASSLRLGGTDTQYF. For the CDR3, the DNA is TGTGCCAGCAGTTTAAGATTAGGGGGCACAGATACGCAGTATTTT.

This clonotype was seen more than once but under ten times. As DNA, the CDR3 is TGTGCCAGCAGCCTGGACAGCCCTAGCACAGATACGCAGTATTTT. Translation gives CASSLDSPSTDTQYF. The chain uses TRBV6-5 and TRBJ2-3, with D possibly TRBD1 on 6 matching bases. The length of the CDR3 is 15 residues. Germline assignment: CDR1 MNHEY and CDR2 SVGAGI. The ends were cut back, 6 bases at V and 0 bases at J, with 13 bases in the middle.

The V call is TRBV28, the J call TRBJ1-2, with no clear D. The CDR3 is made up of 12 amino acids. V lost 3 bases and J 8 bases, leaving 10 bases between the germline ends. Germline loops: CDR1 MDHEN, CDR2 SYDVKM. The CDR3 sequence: CASSFQPRGYTF. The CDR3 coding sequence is TGTGCCAGCAGTTTCCAACCGCGAGGCTACACCTTC.

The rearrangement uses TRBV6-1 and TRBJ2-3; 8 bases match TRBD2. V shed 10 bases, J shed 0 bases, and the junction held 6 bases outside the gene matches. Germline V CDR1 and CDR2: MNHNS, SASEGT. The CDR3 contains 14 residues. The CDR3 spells CATKRGTSTDTQYF. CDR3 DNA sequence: TGTGCCACGAAGCGGGGGACTAGCACAGATACGCAGTATTTT.

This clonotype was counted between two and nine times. CDR3 amino acids: CASSQDRQAYYGYTF. Written as DNA, the CDR3 is TGTGCCAGCAGCCAAGATAGGCAGGCTTACTATGGCTACACCTTC. The V call is TRBV4-2, the J call TRBJ1-2; D not certain. CDR1 and CDR2 from the germline V gene are LGHNA and YNFKEQ. This CDR3 is 15 amino acids long. V was trimmed by 0 bases and J by 3 bases, leaving 11 bases between them.

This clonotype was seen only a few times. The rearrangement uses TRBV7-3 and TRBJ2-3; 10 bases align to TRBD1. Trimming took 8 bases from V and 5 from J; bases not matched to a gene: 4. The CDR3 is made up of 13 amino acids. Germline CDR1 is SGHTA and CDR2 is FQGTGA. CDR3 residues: CASATGGGDTQYF. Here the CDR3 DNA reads TGTGCCAGCGCGACAGGGGGCGGAGATACGCAGTATTTT. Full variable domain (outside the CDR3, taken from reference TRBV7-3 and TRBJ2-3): GAGVSQTPSNKVTEKGKYVELRCDPISGHTALYWYRQSLGQGPEFLIYFQGTGAADDSGLPNDRFFAVRPEGSVSTLKIQRTERGDSAVYLCASATGGGDTQYFGPGTRLTVL.

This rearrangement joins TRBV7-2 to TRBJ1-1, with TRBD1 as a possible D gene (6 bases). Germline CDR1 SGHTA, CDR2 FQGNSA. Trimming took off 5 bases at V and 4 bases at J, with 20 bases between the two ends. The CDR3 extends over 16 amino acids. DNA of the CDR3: TGTGCCAGCAGCCTACAGGGAATTGGGGGAGGCACTGAAGCTTTCTTT. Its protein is CASSLQGIGGGTEAFF.

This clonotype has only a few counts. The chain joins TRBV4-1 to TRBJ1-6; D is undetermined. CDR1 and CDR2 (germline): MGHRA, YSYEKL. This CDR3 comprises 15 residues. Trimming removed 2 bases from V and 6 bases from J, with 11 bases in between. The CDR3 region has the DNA TGCGCCAGCAGCCAACCGAGCGCCACTAATTCACCCCTCCACTTT. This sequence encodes CASSQPSATNSPLHF.

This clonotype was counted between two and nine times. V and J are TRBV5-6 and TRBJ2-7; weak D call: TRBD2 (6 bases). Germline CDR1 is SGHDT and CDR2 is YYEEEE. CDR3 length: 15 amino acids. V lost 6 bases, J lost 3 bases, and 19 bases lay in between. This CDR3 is CASTRPGRAHYEQYF. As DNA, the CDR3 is TGTGCCAGCACCCGACCCGGGAGAGCTCACTACGAGCAGTACTTC.

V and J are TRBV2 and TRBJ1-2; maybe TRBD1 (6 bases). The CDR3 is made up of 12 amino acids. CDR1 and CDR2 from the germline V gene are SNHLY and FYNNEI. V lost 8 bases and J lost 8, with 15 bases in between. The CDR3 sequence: CASEGGLKGYTF. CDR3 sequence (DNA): TGTGCCAGCGAGGGGGGCCTTAAAGGCTACACCTTC.

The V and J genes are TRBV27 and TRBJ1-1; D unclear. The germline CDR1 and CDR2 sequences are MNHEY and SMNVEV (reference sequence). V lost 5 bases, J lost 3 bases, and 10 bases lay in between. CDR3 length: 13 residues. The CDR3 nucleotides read TGTGCCAGCAGTCCCTATGTGGACACTGAAGCTTTCTTT. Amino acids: CASSPYVDTEAFF.